The clone carrying this T cell receptor (beta chain) has ten or more counts. The data originate from a study of early T cells in non-severe SARS-CoV-2 infection. Study summary: The authors sequenced bulk RNA from unsorted whole blood, leaving chains unpaired.

CDR3 length: 13 amino acids. V lost 5 bases to trimming and J lost 3 bases; unmatched junction nucleotides: 1. The germline V gene encodes CDR1 SQVTM and CDR2 ANQGSEA. Individually, cDNA molecules had unique molecular identifiers attached to them. TCRdb re-derived calls from the 5' RACE reads in MiXCR, one entry per CDR3 protein. The sample consists of 40,000 to 45,000 distinct CDR3 sequences, roughly an eighth of them appearing once. The specimen was whole blood. J is TRBJ2-3 and V is TRBV29-1; 11 bases are shared with TRBD2. The clonotype originates from an adult who was a healthcare worker with PCR-confirmed SARS-CoV-2 infection or an uninfected control (not recorded which). The CDR3 loop is CSVTSGRTDTQYF. The CDR3 DNA follows: TGCAGCGTTACTAGCGGGAGAACAGATACGCAGTATTTT.